This T cell receptor beta chain originates from a study of blood T cell repertoires in COVID-19. Study context: Material from acute and convalescent COVID-19 was sourced from the United States, Italy and Spain.

This CDR3 region has 12 residues. CDR1 is SGHRS, CDR2 YFSETQ, per germline. V dropped 4 bases and J dropped 12 bases, with 14 bases sitting between them. Sequenced by immunoSEQ multiplex PCR; TCRdb stores in-frame clones only, minus some. The sample records roughly 260,000 clones, roughly 87% being singletons. The sequenced material came from peripheral blood. The chain uses TRBV5-1 and TRBJ2-1; tentative D call: TRBD2 (5 bases). This clonotype originated in a woman aged 45-65 years who had recovered from COVID-19. As DNA, the CDR3 is TGCGCCAGCAGCCCCGGGGAGTCTTTGCAGTTCTTC. This encodes CASSPGESLQFF.